These T cell receptor beta chains were read from a single sample in a study of blood T cell repertoires in COVID-19. Data came from immunoSEQ multiplex PCR; TCRdb stores just in-frame clones and leaves some out. The data hold a few hundred thousand clones, with roughly nine tenths observed a single time. The sequencing input was PBMCs or T cells enriched from blood (not recorded which). These receptors all come from a man aged 30 to 45 who had recovered from COVID-19. CDR3s include the opening cysteine and the closing phenylalanine or tryptophan. Each record gives: V gene, J gene, clone size, D gene, CDR3 DNA, CDR3 protein. The D gene is left open where the match is weak. Not all rows give a size; the values are once, few, many and, for expanded clones, a class.

V gene: TRBV27; J gene: TRBJ1-6; clone size: .; D gene: .; CDR3 DNA: TGTGCCAGCAGTTCTCTGATTGCGGGCCGCGTCTCACCCCTCCACTTT; CDR3 protein: CASSSLIAGRVSPLHF
V gene: TRBV27; J gene: TRBJ2-1; clone size: .; D gene: .; CDR3 DNA: TGTGCCAGCAGAGGACTGCGTTCGAGTTACAATGAGCAGTTCTTC; CDR3 protein: CASRGLRSSYNEQFF
V gene: TRBV5-5; J gene: TRBJ2-7; clone size: .; D gene: TRBD2; CDR3 DNA: TGTGCCAGCAGCACCTTAGCGGGAGTAGTTGCCTACGAGCAGTACTTC; CDR3 protein: CASSTLAGVVAYEQYF
V gene: TRBV27; J gene: TRBJ2-1; clone size: once; D gene: .; CDR3 DNA: TGTGCCAGCAGTCCACTAGGGACAACCTCCTACAATGAGCAGTTCTTC; CDR3 protein: CASSPLGTTSYNEQFF
V gene: TRBV6-5; J gene: TRBJ2-1; clone size: .; D gene: TRBD2; CDR3 DNA: TGTGCCAGCAGTCGTGGACTAGCGGGGGGCAATGAGCAGTTCTTC; CDR3 protein: CASSRGLAGGNEQFF
V gene: TRBV7-9; J gene: TRBJ2-1; clone size: .; D gene: .; CDR3 DNA: TGTGCCAGCAGCTTAGAAGGAGTTACAGGGGAGCAGTTCTTC; CDR3 protein: CASSLEGVTGEQFF
V gene: TRBV10-2; J gene: TRBJ1-1; clone size: .; D gene: .; CDR3 DNA: TGCGCCAGCAGGGCACAGTCGAACACTGAAGCTTTCTTT; CDR3 protein: CASRAQSNTEAFF
V gene: TRBV28; J gene: TRBJ2-6; clone size: .; D gene: .; CDR3 DNA: TGTGCCAGCAGTTTGTCATGGAGTATCTCTGGGGCCAACGTCCTGACTTTC; CDR3 protein: CASSLSWSISGANVLTF
V gene: TRBV7-3; J gene: TRBJ2-3; clone size: .; D gene: .; CDR3 DNA: TGTGCCAGCAGCTTATCCGGGAGCGGTGCAGATACGCAGTATTTT; CDR3 protein: CASSLSGSGADTQYF
V gene: TRBV15; J gene: TRBJ1-2; clone size: .; D gene: .; CDR3 DNA: .; CDR3 protein: CATSREGGATPSVRSF
V gene: TRBV10-1; J gene: TRBJ2-7; clone size: once; D gene: TRBD1; CDR3 DNA: TGCGCCAGCAGTGCAACAGGGGGCCTGCAGTACTTC; CDR3 protein: CASSATGGLQYF
V gene: TRBV15; J gene: TRBJ2-7; clone size: .; D gene: TRBD1; CDR3 DNA: TGTGCCACCAGCAGAGAAACACCTAGGACAGGGTCTACCTACGAGCAGTACTTC; CDR3 protein: CATSRETPRTGSTYEQYF
V gene: TRBV28; J gene: TRBJ2-5; clone size: .; D gene: TRBD1; CDR3 DNA: TGTGCCAGCAAGGGACAGGGAGAAGAGACCCAGTACTTC; CDR3 protein: CASKGQGEETQYF
V gene: TRBV7-2; J gene: TRBJ2-1; clone size: few; D gene: .; CDR3 DNA: TGTGCCAGCACCCCACGGTGGGAGTCGAATGAGCAGTTCTTC; CDR3 protein: CASTPRWESNEQFF
V gene: TRBV30; J gene: TRBJ2-1; clone size: once; D gene: TRBD2; CDR3 DNA: TGTGCCTGGAGGAGAACCGGGACTAGGTATGAGCAGTTCTTC; CDR3 protein: CAWRRTGTRYEQFF
V gene: TRBV5-8; J gene: TRBJ1-5; clone size: .; D gene: TRBD1; CDR3 DNA: TGTGCCAGCAGTTTTGACAGGGTCAGCCAGCCCCAGCATTTT; CDR3 protein: CASSFDRVSQPQHF
V gene: TRBV5-1; J gene: TRBJ2-7; clone size: .; D gene: TRBD2; CDR3 DNA: TGCGCCAGCAGCGAGGGACTAGCGGGAGGGCTATCAATCCACGAGCAGTACTTC; CDR3 protein: CASSEGLAGGLSIHEQYF
V gene: TRBV9; J gene: TRBJ2-1; clone size: .; D gene: .; CDR3 DNA: TGTGCCAGCAGCGTAGCTACGAGACAAACCTACAATGAGCAGTTCTTC; CDR3 protein: CASSVATRQTYNEQFF
V gene: TRBV3-1/TRBV3-2; J gene: TRBJ2-7; clone size: .; D gene: TRBD2; CDR3 DNA: TGTGCCAGCACCTCGGGGACTAGCGGGAACAACGAGCAGTACTTC; CDR3 protein: CASTSGTSGNNEQYF
V gene: TRBV7-9; J gene: TRBJ1-1; clone size: .; D gene: TRBD1; CDR3 DNA: TGTGCCAGCAGCTTAGCCCAGGGGGTCGCTGAAGCTTTCTTT; CDR3 protein: CASSLAQGVAEAFF
V gene: TRBV2; J gene: TRBJ2-2; clone size: .; D gene: .; CDR3 DNA: TGTGCCAGCACCGGTCGAACGTTGAACACCGGGGAGCTGTTTTTT; CDR3 protein: CASTGRTLNTGELFF
V gene: TRBV7-8; J gene: TRBJ2-1; clone size: .; D gene: TRBD2; CDR3 DNA: TGTGCCAGCAGCTGGGGGACTAGCGGGTACTACAATGAGCAGTTCTTC; CDR3 protein: CASSWGTSGYYNEQFF
V gene: TRBV5-4; J gene: TRBJ1-1; clone size: .; D gene: .; CDR3 DNA: TGTGCCAGCAGCCCAAACAGGGACCGTCGAGCTTTCTTT; CDR3 protein: CASSPNRDRRAFF